These 30 T cell receptor beta chains share one sample of origin, sequenced in a study of Graves' ophthalmopathy and Graves' hyperthyroidism. For repertoire sequencing, the TCR beta CDR3 regions were amplified from RNA transcripts. The library came from an HTBI-primed first-round RT-PCR and a second-round multiplex PCR. TCRdb ran MiXCR on the multiplex PCR reads and lists one entry per CDR3 protein. The sample lists about 380,000 distinct CDR3 sequences, 15% occurring once. Sequences were obtained from peripheral blood. These receptors were obtained from a woman aged 18-35 years with stable Graves' hyperthyroidism.

This clonotype was picked up many times. The chain combines TRBV5-5 with TRBJ1-2; TRBD1 matches 11 bases. The germline V gene has CDR1 SGHKS and CDR2 YYEKEE (reference sequence). CDR3 length: 16 amino acids. V gave up 4 bases and J gave up 4 bases; unmatched junction bases: 9. CDR3: CASSTTPGQGGYGYTF. The CDR3 nucleotides read TGTGCCAGCAGCACCACGCCGGGACAGGGGGGCTATGGCTACACCTTC.

This clonotype was found many times. The chain links TRBV6-1 to TRBJ2-7; D possibly matches TRBD1 or TRBD2 (5 bases each). This CDR3 is built from 15 residues. CDR1 is MNHNS and CDR2 is SASEGT in the germline V gene. The germline V and J ends were trimmed by 2 bases and 5 bases, with 16 bases remaining between them. The CDR3 nucleotides read TGTGCCAGCAGTGAAAGGGACCAGGGTGGCGACGAGCAGTACTTC. Translation gives CASSERDQGGDEQYF.

Remarks on this clonotype: This may be a read error: a much more frequent sequence differs by one nucleotide. The CDR3 nucleotides read TGTGCCAGCAGCTCCCGTCGTTCACCCCTCCACTTT. Translation gives CASSSRRSPLHF. The chain is built from TRBV7-8 and TRBJ1-6; the D is unclear. The CDR3 spans 12 residues. Germline V gene lookup returns CDR1 SGHVS and CDR2 FQNEAQ. The ends were cut back, 4 bases at V and 9 bases at J, with 7 bases in the middle.

This clonotype has a count of ten or more. This chain links TRBV20-1 with TRBJ2-7; D is unresolved. The CDR3 spans 13 residues. Germline V lookup: CDR1 DFQATT, CDR2 SNEGSKA (reference sequence). V was clipped by 6 bases and J by 3 bases, with 15 bases between them. The CDR3 sequence: CSAQDDNIYEQYF. The CDR3 DNA follows: TGCAGTGCCCAAGACGACAATATCTACGAGCAGTACTTC.

This clonotype showed up many times. This chain joins TRBV6-5 and TRBJ2-7; D may be TRBD2 (6 bases). Per the germline V gene, CDR1 is MNHEY and CDR2 is SVGAGI. V lost 2 bases and J lost 3, with 8 bases in between. The CDR3 is made up of 13 amino acids. The CDR3: CASSYGTYYEQYF. The CDR3 DNA sequence: TGTGCCAGCAGTTACGGGACTTACTACGAGCAGTACTTC.

This clonotype was picked up many times. The V gene is TRBV7-2, the J gene TRBJ2-7; D is ambiguous. The CDR3 is made up of 15 amino acids. Germline V lookup: CDR1 SGHTA, CDR2 FQGNSA. V dropped 1 base and J dropped 2 bases, with 12 bases sitting between them. The CDR3 protein is CASSLEAGRAYEQYF. As DNA, the CDR3 is TGTGCCAGCAGCTTAGAGGCAGGTCGGGCCTACGAGCAGTACTTC.

The chain is built from TRBV5-5 and TRBJ1-2; D ambiguous. This CDR3 contains 13 residues. Germline-derived CDR1 and CDR2 are SGHKS and YYEKEE (reference sequence). V was clipped by 2 bases and J by 4 bases, with 9 bases between them. CDR3 bases: TGTGCCAGCAGCTTCGGAGAAACCTATGGCTACACCTTC. Its protein is CASSFGETYGYTF.

This clonotype was counted ten times or more. The chain carries TRBV24-1 and TRBJ2-2; D is ambiguous. The CDR3 has 12 amino acids. V lost 4 bases to trimming and J lost 1 base, with 0 bases between them. Germline CDR1 reads KGHDR; CDR2 reads SFDVKD. CDR3 coding DNA: TGTGCCACCAGTGAGAACACCGGGGAGCTGTTTTTT. This translates into CATSENTGELFF.

This clonotype occurred many times. This rearrangement joins TRBV27 to TRBJ1-5; possibly TRBD1 for D (5 bases). Trimming removed 5 bases at V and 0 bases at J, with 14 bases between. The germline CDR1 and CDR2 sequences are MNHEY and SMNVEV (reference sequence). The CDR3 consists of 16 residues. CDR3 amino acids: CASSPGGGDSNQPQHF. Here the CDR3 DNA reads TGTGCCAGCAGTCCGGGGGGGGGGGATAGCAATCAGCCCCAGCATTTT.

This clonotype was recorded at least ten times. The V gene is TRBV6-2 or TRBV6-3, the J gene TRBJ2-5, with 8 bases lining up with TRBD1. Looked up from germline, CDR1 is MNHEY and CDR2 is SVGEGT. The CDR3 spans 14 residues. The V segment lost 4 bases and the J segment 6 bases; nucleotides outside the gene matches: 7. CDR3 region: CASSSPTGVKTQYF. DNA for the CDR3: TGTGCCAGCAGTTCGCCGACAGGGGTGAAGACCCAGTACTTC.

Turning to this clonotype: This may arise from a read error, as a much more abundant clone is one base away. This rearrangement joins TRBV7-8 to TRBJ2-2; a weak D match, TRBD2 (6 bases). Germline loops: CDR1 SGHVS, CDR2 FQNEAQ. The CDR3 has 14 amino acids. The CDR3 is CASRRGSNTGELCF. CDR3 DNA: TGTGCCAGCAGGCGGGGATCGAACACCGGGGAGCTGTGTTTT.

A word on this clonotype: The DNA is left out, because the CDR3 cannot be placed on it with certainty; the CDR3 is given as TCRdb lists it. The gene calls are TRBV11-2 and TRBJ1-2. Ends included, the CDR3 has 16 residues. Germline CDR1 is SGHAT and CDR2 is FQNNGV. This CDR3 reads CASSFGPSDTNYGCTF.

This clonotype was detected many times. The V gene is TRBV19, the J gene TRBJ1-5, with 8 bases lining up with TRBD1. The germline CDR1 and CDR2 sequences are LNHDA and SQIVND (reference sequence). This CDR3 spans 15 amino acids. The V gene end was trimmed by 4 bases and the J gene end by 4 bases; junction bases not matched to a gene: 6. CDR3 DNA sequence: TGTGCCAGTAGTACCGGGACAGGACCTAATCAGCCCCAGCATTTT. Protein product: CASSTGTGPNQPQHF.

The rearrangement uses TRBV7-3 and TRBJ1-2; D is perhaps TRBD1 (5 bases). The V gene's germline CDR1 is SGHTA and CDR2 FQGTGA. The V end lost 1 base, the J end lost 8 bases, and 11 bases lay between the germline ends. The length of the CDR3 is 13 residues. The CDR3 DNA reads as TGTGCCAGCAGCTTAATAGGACACGGCGGCTACACCTTC. Its protein product is CASSLIGHGGYTF.

The V call is TRBV6-1, the J call TRBJ2-3, with D tentatively TRBD1 or TRBD2 (5 bases each). The V gene lost 0 bases and the J gene lost 1 base, with 5 bases spanning the gap. CDR1 MNHNS and CDR2 SASEGT come from the germline V gene. The CDR3 has 14 amino acids. CDR3 region: CASSEAGGTDTQYF. The CDR3 coding sequence is TGTGCCAGCAGTGAAGCGGGGGGCACAGATACGCAGTATTTT.

At least ten counts were recorded for this clonotype. This sequence joins TRBV2 and TRBJ1-1; D gene unclear. CDR3 length equals 12 residues. In germline, CDR1 is SNHLY, CDR2 FYNNEI. The V end was cut by 10 bases, the J end by 1 base, with 10 bases between. The CDR3, as DNA: TGTGCCACCAGAGGTAGGAACACTGAAGCTTTCTTT. Protein product: CATRGRNTEAFF.

Ten or more counts support this clonotype. V gene TRBV25-1 combines with J gene TRBJ2-5; 13 bases map to TRBD2. V was clipped by 2 bases and J by 4 bases; unmatched bases: 4. This CDR3 comprises 16 residues. CDR1 is MGHDK and CDR2 is SYGVNS in the germline V gene. Written as DNA, the CDR3 is TGTGCCAGCAGTGAACGGCGGACTAGCGGGGGAGAGACCCAGTACTTC. It codes for CASSERRTSGGETQYF.

This clonotype came up many times. The V call is TRBV3-1, the J call TRBJ1-2; no clear D gene. The ends were cut back, 1 base at V and 2 bases at J, with 8 bases in the middle. CDR3 length: 14 amino acids. Germline values: CDR1 LGHDT, CDR2 YNNKEL (reference sequence). The CDR3: CASSQAGSNYGYTF. For the CDR3, the DNA is TGTGCCAGCAGCCAAGCGGGGAGCAACTATGGCTACACCTTC.

This clonotype was seen ten or more times. The rearrangement uses TRBV7-3 and TRBJ1-1, with TRBD1 as a possible D gene (6 bases). V shed 1 base and J shed 5 bases, with 11 bases lying between them. From germline, CDR1 is SGHTA and CDR2 FQGTGA. CDR3 size: 14 residues. The CDR3 DNA reads TGTGCCAGCAGCTTAAGGGGGGGGCGAACTGAAGCTTTCTTT. Translation: CASSLRGGRTEAFF.

This clonotype was counted a few times. The CDR3 DNA reads TGTGCCAGCAGTTTAATTGGCAGGGGGCGATCCTACGAGCAGTACTTC. Its translation: CASSLIGRGRSYEQYF. This chain uses TRBV12-3 or TRBV12-4 with TRBJ2-7; 8 positions agree with TRBD1. The CDR3 has 16 amino acids. V shed 2 bases and J 1 base; nucleotides not matched to a gene: 7.

This clonotype was counted only a few times. This sequence joins TRBV5-1 and TRBJ1-2; maybe TRBD1 (6 bases). CDR3 size: 15 residues. V lost 4 bases to trimming and J lost 4 bases, with 17 bases between them. Germline V gene sequence: CDR1 SGHRS, CDR2 YFSETQ. The CDR3 bases are TGCGCCAGCAGCAATGGGATCGGGGGGCTCTATGGCTACACCTTC. Residues: CASSNGIGGLYGYTF.

The count of this clonotype is one. This chain links TRBV6-1 with TRBJ2-2; D is perhaps TRBD2 (6 bases). The CDR3 totals 12 residues. The germline V gene encodes CDR1 MNHNS and CDR2 SASEGT. The V end lost 11 bases, the J end lost 3 bases, and 10 bases lay between the germline ends. The CDR3 region has the DNA TGTGCCGTCCCGGGAGACACCGGGGAGCTGTTTTTT. It codes for CAVPGDTGELFF.

V is TRBV19 and J is TRBJ2-2; TRBD1 is a possible D gene (5 bases). The V and J ends lost 11 bases and 3 bases respectively, with 7 bases between them. Germline CDR1 and CDR2: LNHDA and SQIVND (reference sequence). The CDR3 spans 11 residues. Here the CDR3 reads CAVGDTGELFF. Written as DNA, the CDR3 is TGTGCCGTAGGGGACACCGGGGAGCTGTTTTTT.

This clonotype was picked up many times. The chain uses TRBV4-1 and TRBJ1-2; 7 positions match TRBD1. V trimming: 1 base; J trimming: 4 bases; junction bases outside the gene matches: 3. The CDR3 loop spans 14 amino acids. Germline loops: CDR1 MGHRA, CDR2 YSYEKL. CDR3 amino acids: CASSQVWDSYGYTF. As DNA, the CDR3 is TGCGCCAGCAGCCAAGTCTGGGACAGCTATGGCTACACCTTC.

This clonotype was detected many times. The chain couples TRBV9 to TRBJ2-5; 7 bases line up with TRBD2. Germline CDR1 and CDR2: SGDLS and YYNGEE. V was pared by 4 bases and J by 4 bases, with 4 bases of the junction left unmatched. The CDR3 totals 13 residues. In nucleotides, the CDR3 is TGTGCCAGCAGCACCCGACTAGCAGAGACCCAGTACTTC. It translates to CASSTRLAETQYF.

J is TRBJ2-5 and V is TRBV6-2 or TRBV6-3; 10 positions agree with TRBD2. Germline V gives CDR1 MNHEY, CDR2 SVGEGT. The CDR3 is 15 amino acids. The J segment lost 4 bases and the V segment lost 5 bases, leaving 7 bases of the junction unmatched. For the CDR3, the DNA is TGTGCCAGCAGTGCTCTAGCGGGGGTGGGAGAGACCCAGTACTTC. This codes for CASSALAGVGETQYF.

This clonotype was seen only a few times. The V call is TRBV15, the J call TRBJ2-2; D is tentatively TRBD1 or TRBD2 (5 bases each). V lost 0 bases and J 3 bases, leaving 11 bases between the germline ends. Germline loops: CDR1 LNHNV, CDR2 YYDKDF (reference sequence). There are 16 residues in the CDR3. In nucleotides, the CDR3 is TGTGCCACCAGCAGAGATACGGGGCTATACACCGGGGAGCTGTTTTTT. Translated, it gives CATSRDTGLYTGELFF.

This clonotype came up many times. One end of the junction varies from germline; a read error may be responsible. This chain links TRBV6-1 with TRBJ1-4, with D possibly being TRBD1 (6 bases). Germline values: CDR1 MNHNS, CDR2 SASEGT. The CDR3 spans 15 residues. The CDR3 DNA is TGTGCCTGCAGAGGGCAGGGGCCAACTAATGAAAAACTGTTTTTT. This translates into CACRGQGPTNEKLFF.

In this sample, this clonotype turned up many times. The rearrangement uses TRBV7-9 and TRBJ2-5; 7 bases agree with TRBD2. This CDR3 has 16 residues. Germline V CDR1 and CDR2: SEHNR, FQNEAQ (reference sequence). V was clipped by 1 base and J by 4 bases; unmatched bases: 9. CDR3 region: CASSLEGLETLETQYF. CDR3 sequence (DNA): TGTGCCAGCAGCTTAGAAGGACTAGAGACTTTAGAGACCCAGTACTTC.

The table lists this clonotype with many counts. The rearrangement links TRBV6-1 to TRBJ2-5; 11 bases align to TRBD1. CDR3 length equals 17 residues. Germline V gene lookup returns CDR1 MNHNS and CDR2 SASEGT. J lost 2 bases, V lost 4 bases, and 9 bases had no gene match. CDR3 residues: CASSVGDRGVWQETQYF. The CDR3 DNA follows: TGTGCCAGCAGTGTAGGGGACAGGGGGGTTTGGCAAGAGACCCAGTACTTC.